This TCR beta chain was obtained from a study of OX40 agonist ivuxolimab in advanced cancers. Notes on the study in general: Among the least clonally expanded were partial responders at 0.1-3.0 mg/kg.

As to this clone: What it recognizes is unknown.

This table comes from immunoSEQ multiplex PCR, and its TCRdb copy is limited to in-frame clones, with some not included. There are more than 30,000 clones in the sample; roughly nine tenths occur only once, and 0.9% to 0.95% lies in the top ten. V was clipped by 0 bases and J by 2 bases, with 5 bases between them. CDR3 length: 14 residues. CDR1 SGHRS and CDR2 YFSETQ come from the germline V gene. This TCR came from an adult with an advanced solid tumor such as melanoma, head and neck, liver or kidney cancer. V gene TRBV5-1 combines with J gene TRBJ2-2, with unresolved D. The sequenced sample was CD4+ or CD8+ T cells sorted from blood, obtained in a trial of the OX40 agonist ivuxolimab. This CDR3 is CASSLGLNTGELFF. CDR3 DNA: TGCGCCAGCAGCTTGGGTCTAAACACCGGGGAGCTGTTTTTT. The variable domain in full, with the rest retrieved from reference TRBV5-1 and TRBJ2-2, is KAGVTQTPRYLIKTRGQQVTLSCSPISGHRSVSWYQQTPGQGLQFLFEYFSETQRNKGNFPGRFSGRQFSNSRSEMNVSTLELGDSALYLCASSLGLNTGELFFGEGSRLTVL.